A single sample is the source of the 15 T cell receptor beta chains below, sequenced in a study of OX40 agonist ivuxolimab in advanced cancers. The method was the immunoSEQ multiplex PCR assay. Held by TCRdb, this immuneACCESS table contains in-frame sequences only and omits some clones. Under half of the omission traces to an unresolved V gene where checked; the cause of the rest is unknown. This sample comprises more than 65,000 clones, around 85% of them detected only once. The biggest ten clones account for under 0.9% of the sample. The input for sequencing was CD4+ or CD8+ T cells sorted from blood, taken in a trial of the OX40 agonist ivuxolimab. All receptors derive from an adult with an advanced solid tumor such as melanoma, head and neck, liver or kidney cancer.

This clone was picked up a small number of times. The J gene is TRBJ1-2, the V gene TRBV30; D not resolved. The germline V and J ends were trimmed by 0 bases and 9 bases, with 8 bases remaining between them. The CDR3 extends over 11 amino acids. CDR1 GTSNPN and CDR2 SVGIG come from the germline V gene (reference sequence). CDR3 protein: CAWSVGRSYTF. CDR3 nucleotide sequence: TGTGCCTGGAGTGTGGGGAGAAGCTACACCTTC.

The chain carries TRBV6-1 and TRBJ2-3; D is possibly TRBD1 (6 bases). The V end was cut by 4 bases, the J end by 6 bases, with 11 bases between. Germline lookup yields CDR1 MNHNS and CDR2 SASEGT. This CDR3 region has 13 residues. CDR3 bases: TGTGCCAGCAGTGTGACAGGATACGATACGCAGTATTTT. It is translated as CASSVTGYDTQYF.

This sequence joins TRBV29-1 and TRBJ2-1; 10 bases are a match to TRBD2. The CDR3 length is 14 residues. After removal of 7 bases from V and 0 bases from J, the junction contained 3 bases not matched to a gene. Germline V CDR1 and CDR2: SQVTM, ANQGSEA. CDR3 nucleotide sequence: TGCAGCGGTAGCGGGGGGAGCTCCTACAATGAGCAGTTCTTC. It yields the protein CSGSGGSSYNEQFF.

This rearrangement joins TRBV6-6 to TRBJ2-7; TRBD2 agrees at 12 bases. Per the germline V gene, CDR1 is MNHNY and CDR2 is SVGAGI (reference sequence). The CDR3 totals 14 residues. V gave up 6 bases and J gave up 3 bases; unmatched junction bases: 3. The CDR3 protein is CASSQTSGSYEQYF. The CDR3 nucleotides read TGTGCCAGCAGCCAGACTAGCGGGAGCTACGAGCAGTACTTC.

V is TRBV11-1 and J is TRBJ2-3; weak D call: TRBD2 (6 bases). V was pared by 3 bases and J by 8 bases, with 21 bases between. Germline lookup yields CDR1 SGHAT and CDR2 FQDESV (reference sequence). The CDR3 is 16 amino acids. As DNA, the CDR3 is TGTGCCAGCAGCTTTAGCCCAGGAGGGGCCTCGGGTACGCAGTATTTT. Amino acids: CASSFSPGGASGTQYF.

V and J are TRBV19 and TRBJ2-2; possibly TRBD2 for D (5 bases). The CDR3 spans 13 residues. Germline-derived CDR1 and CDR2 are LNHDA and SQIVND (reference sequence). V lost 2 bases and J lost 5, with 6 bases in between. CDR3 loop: CASSILATGELFF. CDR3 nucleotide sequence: TGTGCCAGTAGTATACTAGCAACCGGGGAGCTGTTTTTT.

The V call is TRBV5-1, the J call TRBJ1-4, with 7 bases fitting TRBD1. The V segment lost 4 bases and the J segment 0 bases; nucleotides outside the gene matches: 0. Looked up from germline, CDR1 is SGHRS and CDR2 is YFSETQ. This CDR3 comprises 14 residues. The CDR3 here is CASSGTATNEKLFF. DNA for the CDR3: TGCGCCAGCAGCGGGACAGCAACTAATGAAAAACTGTTTTTT.

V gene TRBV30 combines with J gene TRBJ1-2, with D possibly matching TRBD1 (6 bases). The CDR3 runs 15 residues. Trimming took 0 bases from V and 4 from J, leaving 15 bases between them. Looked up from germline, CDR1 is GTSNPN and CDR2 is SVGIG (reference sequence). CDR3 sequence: CAWSVRGPGVYGYTF. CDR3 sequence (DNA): TGTGCCTGGAGTGTACGGGGGCCAGGGGTCTATGGCTACACCTTC.

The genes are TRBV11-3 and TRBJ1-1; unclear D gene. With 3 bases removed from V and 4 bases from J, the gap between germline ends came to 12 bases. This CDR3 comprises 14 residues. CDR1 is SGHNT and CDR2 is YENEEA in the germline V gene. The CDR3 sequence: CASSLKGYATEAFF. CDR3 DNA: TGTGCCAGCAGCTTGAAGGGTTACGCCACTGAAGCTTTCTTT.

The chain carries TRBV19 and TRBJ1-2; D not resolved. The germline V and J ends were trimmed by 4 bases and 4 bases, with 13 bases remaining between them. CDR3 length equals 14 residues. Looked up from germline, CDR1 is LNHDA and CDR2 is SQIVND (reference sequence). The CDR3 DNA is TGTGCCAGTAGTAGGCCGGGCCAAGGCTATGGCTACACCTTC. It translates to CASSRPGQGYGYTF.

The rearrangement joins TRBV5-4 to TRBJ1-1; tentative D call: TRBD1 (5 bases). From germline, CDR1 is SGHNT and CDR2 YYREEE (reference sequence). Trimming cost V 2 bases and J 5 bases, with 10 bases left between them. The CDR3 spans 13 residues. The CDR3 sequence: CASSFWGGTEAFF. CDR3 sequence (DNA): TGTGCCAGCAGCTTTTGGGGGGGTACTGAAGCTTTCTTT.

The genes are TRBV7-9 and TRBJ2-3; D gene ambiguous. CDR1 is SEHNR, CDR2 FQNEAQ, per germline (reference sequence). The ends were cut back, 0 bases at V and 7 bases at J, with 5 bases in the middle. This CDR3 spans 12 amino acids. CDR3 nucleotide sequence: TGTGCCAGCAGCTTAGCCGACTATACGCAGTATTTT. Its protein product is CASSLADYTQYF. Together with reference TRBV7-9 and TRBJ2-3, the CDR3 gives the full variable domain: DTGVSQNPRHKITKRGQNVTFRCDPISEHNRLYWYRQTLGQGPEFLTYFQNEAQLEKSRLLSDRFSAERPKGSFSTLEIQRTEQGDSAMYLCASSLADYTQYFGPGTRLTVL.

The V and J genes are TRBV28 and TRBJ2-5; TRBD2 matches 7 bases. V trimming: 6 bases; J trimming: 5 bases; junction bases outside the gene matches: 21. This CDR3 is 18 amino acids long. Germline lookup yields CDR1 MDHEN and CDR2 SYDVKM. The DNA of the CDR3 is TGTGCCAGCAGGTCCCCGGCGGGGAGCGGGGTGGCCTTCGAGACCCAGTACTTC. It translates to CASRSPAGSGVAFETQYF. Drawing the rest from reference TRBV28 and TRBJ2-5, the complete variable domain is DVKVTQSSRYLVKRTGEKVFLECVQDMDHENMFWYRQDPGLGLRLIYFSYDVKMKEKGDIPEGYSVSREKKERFSLILESASTNQTSMYLCASRSPAGSGVAFETQYFGPGTRLLVL.

DNA of the CDR3: TGTGCCAGCAGCCGTCTAGTGGGAGCGGGCACAGATACGCAGTATTTT. It codes for CASSRLVGAGTDTQYF. The chain combines TRBV7-2 with TRBJ2-3; maybe TRBD2 (5 bases). This CDR3 comprises 16 residues. Deletions cut 5 bases from V and 1 base from J, with 16 bases between. Germline assignment: CDR1 SGHTA and CDR2 FQGNSA.

CDR3 nucleotides: TGTGCCACCAGCAGAGAGGGGGCTGGCAATCAGCCCCAGCATTTT. It yields the protein CATSREGAGNQPQHF. This chain connects TRBV15 to TRBJ1-5; D possibly corresponds to TRBD1 (6 bases). Germline V gene lookup returns CDR1 LNHNV and CDR2 YYDKDF (reference sequence). With 0 bases removed from V and 2 bases from J, the gap between germline ends came to 8 bases. The CDR3 runs to 15 residues.